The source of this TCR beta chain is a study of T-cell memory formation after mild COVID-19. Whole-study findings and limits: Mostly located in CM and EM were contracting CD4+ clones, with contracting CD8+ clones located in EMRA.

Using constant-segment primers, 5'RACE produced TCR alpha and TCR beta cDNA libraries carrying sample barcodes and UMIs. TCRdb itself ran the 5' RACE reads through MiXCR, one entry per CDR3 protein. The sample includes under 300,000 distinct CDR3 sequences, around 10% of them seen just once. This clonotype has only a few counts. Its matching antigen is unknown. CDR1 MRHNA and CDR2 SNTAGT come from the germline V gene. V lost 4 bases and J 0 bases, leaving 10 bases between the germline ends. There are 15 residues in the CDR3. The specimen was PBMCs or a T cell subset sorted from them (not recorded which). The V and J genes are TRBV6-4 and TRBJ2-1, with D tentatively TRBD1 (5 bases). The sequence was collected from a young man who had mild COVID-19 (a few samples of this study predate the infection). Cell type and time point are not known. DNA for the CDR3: TGTGCCAGCAGTGCACACAGGAGCTCCTACAATGAGCAGTTCTTC. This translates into CASSAHRSSYNEQFF.